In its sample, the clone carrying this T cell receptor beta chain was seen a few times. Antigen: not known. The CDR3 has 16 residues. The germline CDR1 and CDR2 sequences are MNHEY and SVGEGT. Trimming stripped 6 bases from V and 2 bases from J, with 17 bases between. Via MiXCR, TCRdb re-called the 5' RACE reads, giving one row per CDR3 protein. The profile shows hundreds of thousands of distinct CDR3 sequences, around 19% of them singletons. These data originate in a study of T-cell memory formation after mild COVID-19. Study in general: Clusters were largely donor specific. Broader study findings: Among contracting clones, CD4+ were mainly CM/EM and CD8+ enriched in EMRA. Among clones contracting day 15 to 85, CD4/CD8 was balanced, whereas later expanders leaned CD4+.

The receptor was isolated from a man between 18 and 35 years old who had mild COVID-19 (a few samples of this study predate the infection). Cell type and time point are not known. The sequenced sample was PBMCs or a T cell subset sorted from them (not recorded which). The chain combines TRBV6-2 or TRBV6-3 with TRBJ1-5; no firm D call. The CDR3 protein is CASSKTGLFGNQPQHF. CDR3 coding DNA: TGTGCCAGCAGCAAGACGGGCCTTTTCGGCAATCAGCCCCAGCATTTT.